This T cell receptor beta chain was captured by sequencing in a study of radiotherapy plus CTLA-4 blockade in lung cancer. The table came from immunoSEQ multiplex PCR; TCRdb's copy has only in-frame clones and leaves some out. This table has tens of thousands of clones, under 90% appearing once. The CDR3 has 14 residues. The germline V gene encodes CDR1 MNHEY and CDR2 SMNVEV (reference sequence). The V end was cut by 8 bases, the J end by 2 bases, with 16 bases between. The sample in question was peripheral blood, obtained from a patient treated with radiotherapy plus ipilimumab. This chain uses TRBV27 with TRBJ2-7; D not resolved. The TCR originated in a human donor with non-small cell lung cancer who had stable disease on radiotherapy plus ipilimumab. The CDR3 coding sequence is TGTGCCAGCTCTCCCGAGAGGCGAACCTACGAGCAGTACTTC. It encodes CASSPERRTYEQYF.